Below are 9 T cell receptor beta chains sequenced from a single sample in a study of shared clonotypes between healthy human individuals. Assay: immunoSEQ multiplex PCR; the TCRdb copy retains only in-frame clones and omits some. The sample lists some 2,000,000 clones; roughly 94% were seen once. As defined, naive CD8 cells were CD45RO-negative and positively selected for CCR7, with terminally differentiated effector memory CD45RA+ cells excluded. Sequencing was performed on naive CD8+ T cells sorted from blood. The receptors here all came from a young man in good health.

The V and J genes are TRBV6-5 and TRBJ1-5; TRBD1 matches at 8 bases. The trim removed 4 bases at V and 1 base at J, leaving 3 bases unmatched. CDR1 is MNHEY, CDR2 SVGAGI, per germline. CDR3 length: 15 residues. The CDR3 DNA reads TGTGCCAGCAGTTCCGGACAGGGAAGCAATCAGCCCCAGCATTTT. It codes for CASSSGQGSNQPQHF.

This chain uses TRBV11-2 with TRBJ2-3; D is unresolved. Germline V gene sequence: CDR1 SGHAT, CDR2 FQNNGV. The CDR3 is made up of 16 amino acids. V lost 0 bases and J lost 6, with 16 bases in between. This CDR3 reads CASSLEVGLVGDTQYF. The DNA for the CDR3 is TGTGCCAGCAGCTTAGAGGTTGGCCTGGTTGGCGATACGCAGTATTTT.

The genes are TRBV5-6 and TRBJ1-1; D perhaps matches TRBD1 (5 bases). CDR3 length: 15 residues. The germline V gene has CDR1 SGHDT and CDR2 YYEEEE. The V end lost 7 bases, the J end lost 6 bases, and 22 bases lay between the germline ends. The CDR3 protein is CASGPNPGPQAEAFF. CDR3 in DNA: TGTGCCAGCGGACCAAATCCGGGACCCCAGGCTGAAGCTTTCTTT.

V gene TRBV9 combines with J gene TRBJ2-7; D may match TRBD1 or TRBD2 (5 bases each). The CDR3 totals 13 residues. The V gene's germline CDR1 is SGDLS and CDR2 YYNGEE. The germline V and J ends were trimmed by 0 bases and 5 bases, with 9 bases remaining between them. The DNA of the CDR3 is TGTGCCAGCAGCGTAGGAGGGACGGACGAGCAGTACTTC. Translated, it gives CASSVGGTDEQYF.

V is TRBV4-2 and J is TRBJ2-3; 9 bases agree with TRBD2. V gave up 4 bases and J gave up 2 bases; unmatched junction bases: 4. The CDR3 runs to 15 residues. Germline CDR1 reads LGHNA; CDR2 reads YNFKEQ. The CDR3 nucleotides read TGTGCCAGCAGCCCGGGACTAGCAAACACAGATACGCAGTATTTT. This sequence encodes CASSPGLANTDTQYF.

As concerns this clone: Additional DNA sequences in this sample encode the identical CDR3. The CDR3 here is CASSVDRDGGTDTQYF. CDR3 sequence (DNA): TGTGCCAGCAGCGTAGATAGGGACGGAGGAACAGATACGCAGTATTTT. The J gene is TRBJ2-3, the V gene TRBV9; D tentatively reads TRBD1 or TRBD2 (5 bases each). CDR3 length equals 16 residues. V gave up 0 bases and J gave up 3 bases, with 14 bases separating them. The germline CDR1 and CDR2 sequences are SGDLS and YYNGEE.

J is TRBJ1-4 and V is TRBV7-9; 11 nucleotides agree with TRBD1. There are 14 residues in the CDR3. Germline V gene data show CDR1 as SEHNR and CDR2 as FQNEAQ (reference sequence). J was trimmed by 11 bases and V by 8 bases; bases with no gene match: 10. CDR3 nucleotide sequence: TGTGCCAGCCAAACTCCCGGACAGGGGGCTAAACTGTTTTTT. Residues: CASQTPGQGAKLFF.

V is TRBV12-5 and J is TRBJ1-3; a weak D match, TRBD1 (5 bases). Germline CDR1 LGHNT, CDR2 FRNRAP. The CDR3 is 22 residues long. V was cut by 3 bases and J by 1 base, with 31 bases left in between. The chain's CDR3 is CASGLIDSDTVFRSPSGNTIYF. In DNA form, the CDR3 reads TGTGCTAGTGGTTTAATAGATTCGGACACCGTTTTCCGTAGCCCTTCTGGAAACACCATATATTTT.

Concerning this clone itself: The same CDR3 is also encoded by other DNA sequences in this sample. The chain joins TRBV5-1 to TRBJ2-3; 10 nucleotides agree with TRBD2. Germline V lookup: CDR1 SGHRS, CDR2 YFSETQ. The CDR3 consists of 16 residues. V dropped 3 bases and J dropped 2; count of bases not matched to a gene: 6. The CDR3 reads CASSSRLAGTTDTQYF. The DNA of the CDR3 is TGCGCCAGCAGCTCCCGACTAGCGGGCACCACAGATACGCAGTATTTT.